This T cell receptor beta chain appears in the sequencing data of a study of T cells in Graves' hyperthyroidism and ophthalmopathy. As to this clonotype: As yet, its antigen is unknown.

For Graves' hyperthyroidism to be stable, ophthalmopathy could not progress within 18 months. Exclusion followed for patients with uncontrolled infection, other autoimmune disease, pregnancy or lactation. There were TCR beta CDR3 regions amplified from RNA transcripts. HTBI primers were employed in a first-round RT-PCR of the TCR CDR3. TCRdb reprocessed the multiplex PCR reads with MiXCR, giving one entry per CDR3 protein. The table has 750,000 to 900,000 distinct CDR3 sequences, 35% to 45% seen once. CDR1 is SQVTM, CDR2 ANQGSEA, per germline. The V and J ends lost 8 bases and 7 bases, in that order; junction bases with no gene match: 22. The CDR3 is 16 residues long. General study points: Blood also contained most expanded thyroid clonotypes above 0.001.

The material sequenced was blood. This rearrangement joins TRBV29-1 to TRBJ1-2, with 7 bases matching TRBD1. The clonotype was recovered from a man aged 18 to 29 with Graves' hyperthyroidism. CDR3 in DNA: TGCAGCATCCGCGACTCCTACGAGACAGGGAGCGGTGGCTACACCTTC. Protein sequence: CSIRDSYETGSGGYTF.